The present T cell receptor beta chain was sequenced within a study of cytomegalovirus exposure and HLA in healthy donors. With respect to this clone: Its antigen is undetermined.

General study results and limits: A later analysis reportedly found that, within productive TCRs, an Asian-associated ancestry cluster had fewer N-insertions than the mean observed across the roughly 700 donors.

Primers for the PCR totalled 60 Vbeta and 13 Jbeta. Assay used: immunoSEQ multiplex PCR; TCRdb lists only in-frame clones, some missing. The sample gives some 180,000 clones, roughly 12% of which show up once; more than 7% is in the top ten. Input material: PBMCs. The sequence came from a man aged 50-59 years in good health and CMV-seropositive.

The CDR3 here is CASSFPHAQHF. The DNA for the CDR3 is TGTGCCAGCAGTTTCCCCCATGCCCAGCATTTT. The V call is TRBV28, the J call TRBJ1-5; D gene uncertain. The CDR3 covers 11 residues. V lost 3 bases and J 11 bases, leaving 8 bases between the germline ends. The germline V gene encodes CDR1 MDHEN and CDR2 SYDVKM. Together with reference TRBV28 and TRBJ1-5, the CDR3 gives the full variable domain: DVKVTQSSRYLVKRTGEKVFLECVQDMDHENMFWYRQDPGLGLRLIYFSYDVKMKEKGDIPEGYSVSREKKERFSLILESASTNQTSMYLCASSFPHAQHFGDGTRLSIL.